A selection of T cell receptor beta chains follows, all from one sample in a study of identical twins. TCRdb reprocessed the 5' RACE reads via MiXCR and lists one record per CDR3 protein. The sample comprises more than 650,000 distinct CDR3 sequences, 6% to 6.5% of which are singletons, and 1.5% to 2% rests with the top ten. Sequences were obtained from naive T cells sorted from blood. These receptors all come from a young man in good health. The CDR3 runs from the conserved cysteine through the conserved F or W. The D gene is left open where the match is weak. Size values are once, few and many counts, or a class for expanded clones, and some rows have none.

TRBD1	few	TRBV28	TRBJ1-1	TGTGCCAGCAGTATAGGACAGGGCCCCGAAGCTTTCTTT	CASSIGQGPEAFF
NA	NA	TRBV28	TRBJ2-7	TGTGCCAGCAGTTTAATGGCACAGTACGAGCAGTACTTC	CASSLMAQYEQYF
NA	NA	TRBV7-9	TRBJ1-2	TGTGCCAGCACCCTATCGCTTACTAACTATGGCTACACCTTC	CASTLSLTNYGYTF
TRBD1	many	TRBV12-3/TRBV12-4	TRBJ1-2	TGTGCCAGCAGGTCACAGGGGAACTATGGCTACACCTTC	CASRSQGNYGYTF
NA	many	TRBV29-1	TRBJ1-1	TGCAGCGTTGGAGGCGGTGACACTGAAGCTTTCTTT	CSVGGGDTEAFF
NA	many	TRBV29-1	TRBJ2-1	TGCAGCGCTAGCAGCGCCAATGAGCAGTTCTTC	CSASSANEQFF
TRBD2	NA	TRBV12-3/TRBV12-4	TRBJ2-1	TGTGCCAGCAGTTCGACTAGCGGGAAGCAGTTCTTC	CASSSTSGKQFF
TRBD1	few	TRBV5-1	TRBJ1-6	TGCGCCAGCAGCTGGACAGGGGGCGGGTATTCACCCCTCCACTTT	CASSWTGGGYSPLHF
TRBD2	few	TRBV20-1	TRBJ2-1	TGCAGTGCTAGAGATCTACTAGCGGGAGTTCCTGAGCAGTTCTTC	CSARDLLAGVPEQFF
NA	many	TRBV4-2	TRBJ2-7	TGTGCCAGCAGCCATGCCTCGGACCCTGCCTACGAGCAGTACTTC	CASSHASDPAYEQYF
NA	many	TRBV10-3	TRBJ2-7	TGTGCCATCAGTGAGTCGAAACACAGGGCAGAAGAGCAGTACTTC	CAISESKHRAEEQYF
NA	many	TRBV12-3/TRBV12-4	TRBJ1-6	TGTGCCAGCAGCACGAGACAGAATTCACCCCTCCACTTT	CASSTRQNSPLHF
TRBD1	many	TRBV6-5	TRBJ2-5	TGTGCCAGCAGTTGGCCGGGACAGGGAGAGACCCAGTACTTC	CASSWPGQGETQYF
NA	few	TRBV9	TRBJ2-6	TGTGCCAGCAGCATACTCCCGAGTAACTCTGGGGCCAACGTCCTGACTTTC	CASSILPSNSGANVLTF
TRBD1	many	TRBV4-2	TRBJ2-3	TGTGCCAGCAGCCAAGGGACAGGGACCACAGATACGCAGTATTTT	CASSQGTGTTDTQYF
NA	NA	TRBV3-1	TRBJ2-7	TGTGCCAGCAGCCAAAAGCCCCCCCTGGCGTTCTACGAGCAGTACTTC	CASSQKPPLAFYEQYF
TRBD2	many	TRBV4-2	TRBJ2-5	TGTGCCAGCAGCCAAGGTTTAGCTAGCGGGAGGGCCGCGGAGACCCAGTACTTC	CASSQGLASGRAAETQYF
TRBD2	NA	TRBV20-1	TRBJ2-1	TGCAGTTCCCCTTTACTAGCGGGAGGTTCGACTTCCTACAATGAGCAGTTCTTC	CSSPLLAGGSTSYNEQFF
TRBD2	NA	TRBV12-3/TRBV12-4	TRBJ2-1	TGTGCCAGCAGCCCCGGGGTAGCGGGTAATGAGCAGTTCTTC	CASSPGVAGNEQFF
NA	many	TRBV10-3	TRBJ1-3	TGTGCCATCGGGGAGATTGCTGGAAACACCATATATTTT	CAIGEIAGNTIYF
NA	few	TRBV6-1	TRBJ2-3	TGTGCCAGCAGTGAAGCTGGGGCAGGGTTTGATACGCAGTATTTT	CASSEAGAGFDTQYF
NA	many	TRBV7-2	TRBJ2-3	TGTGCCAGCAGCTTAAGAGCGGCTAGCACAGATACGCAGTATTTT	CASSLRAASTDTQYF